The 7 T cell receptor beta chains reported below all come from one sample, sequenced in a study of response to subunit inactivated influenza vaccine. TCRdb re-called the RT-PCR reads through MiXCR, storing one row per CDR3 protein. The sample records about 570,000 distinct CDR3 sequences, about 10% being singletons. This sample also appeared in a second study, on T cells expressing NK-cell markers. This second study says: Generation of TCR beta cDNA was performed by 5'RACE template switching incorporating UMIs.

Here the sequenced sample was PBMCs from blood, taken on the day of vaccination. All receptors come from a man aged 50-60 years who received an inactivated influenza vaccine.

The chain recombines TRBV20-1 with TRBJ2-1, with D perhaps assigned TRBD1 or TRBD2 (5 bases each). This CDR3 has 12 residues. V was trimmed by 0 bases and J by 10 bases, leaving 10 bases between them. Looked up from germline, CDR1 is DFQATT and CDR2 is SNEGSKA (reference sequence). The CDR3 region is CSARDEGSEQFF. For the CDR3, the DNA is TGCAGTGCTAGAGACGAGGGGAGCGAGCAGTTCTTC.

This clonotype was counted ten times or more. The chain combines TRBV29-1 with TRBJ2-7; TRBD1 might be the D (7 bases). CDR1 is SQVTM, CDR2 ANQGSEA, per germline. Trimming took 1 base from V and 3 from J, leaving 13 bases between them. The CDR3 spans 14 residues. The CDR3 nucleotides are TGCAGCGTTGAAGGACAGGGAGGAATCTACGAGCAGTACTTC. It yields the protein CSVEGQGGIYEQYF.

This clonotype showed up just a few times. V is TRBV10-3 and J is TRBJ2-1; D is perhaps TRBD2 (6 bases). The CDR3 totals 15 residues. Germline loops: CDR1 ENHRY, CDR2 SYGVKD. V was pared by 0 bases and J by 2 bases, with 8 bases between. The CDR3 DNA is TGTGCCATCAGTGAGTCGGAGCGGGCCTACAATGAGCAGTTCTTC. Its translation is CAISESERAYNEQFF.

This clonotype was counted a few times. The rearrangement links TRBV28 to TRBJ2-2; D is possibly TRBD1 (6 bases). Germline CDR1 reads MDHEN; CDR2 reads SYDVKM. Trimming left V 10 bases short and J 6 bases short, with 18 bases between. The CDR3 has 14 residues. CDR3 sequence (DNA): TGTGCCACTAACGTACAGGGTAGTTCCGGGGAGCTGTTTTTT. Translated: CATNVQGSSGELFF.

This clonotype was seen only a few times. The rearrangement uses TRBV24-1 and TRBJ2-3; 10 nucleotides match TRBD1. The J segment lost 2 bases and the V segment lost 4 bases, leaving 8 bases of the junction unmatched. The germline V gene has CDR1 KGHDR and CDR2 SFDVKD. This CDR3 is built from 17 residues. CDR3 region: CATSDGTGVTFTDTQYF. The CDR3, as DNA: TGTGCCACCAGTGACGGGACAGGGGTTACCTTCACAGATACGCAGTATTTT.

This clonotype appeared a few times. The V call is TRBV7-2, the J call TRBJ1-2; a possible D gene is TRBD1 (5 bases). V lost 5 bases and J 8 bases, leaving 15 bases between the germline ends. Germline values: CDR1 SGHTA, CDR2 FQGNSA. The CDR3 runs to 13 residues. CDR3 sequence reads: CASSDPGSDGYTF. The CDR3 nucleotides are TGTGCCAGCAGCGACCCAGGGTCCGACGGCTACACCTTC.

This clonotype showed up just a few times. The CDR3 does not close with the conserved phenylalanine or tryptophan, likely indicating a read error. The V call is TRBV7-9, the J call TRBJ1-1, with D hard to call. Trimming left V 4 bases short and J 2 bases short, with 8 bases between. The germline gives CDR1 SEHNR, CDR2 FQNEAQ (reference sequence). The CDR3 spans 13 residues. As DNA, the CDR3 is TGTGCCAGCAGCTCACAGTCAAACACTGAAGCTTTCCTT. As protein: CASSSQSNTEAFL.